Listed below are T cell receptor beta chains from one sample, sequenced in a study of Tregs in tolerant kidney transplant recipients. Sequencing was performed with immunoSEQ multiplex PCR; in TCRdb, only in-frame clones are kept and a portion is missing. The table lists about 94,000 clones, 93% of them singletons. Sample: CD4+ T cells from blood, taken before the transplant. The receptors shown here come from a human donor who received a combined kidney and bone marrow transplant. The CDR3 runs from the conserved cysteine through the conserved F or W. The D gene is left open where the match is weak. A clone size is listed for some rows: how often the clone was seen (once, few, many), or a class if it is expanded.

TRBJ1-1	-	-	TRBV29-1	TGCAGCGTTGAAGTCGCTGGCAGGGCGAACACTGAAGCTTTCTTT	CSVEVAGRANTEAFF
TRBJ1-2	once	-	TRBV11-3	TGTGCCAGCAGCGCAAGATCGAATGCACGCGGTAACTATGGCTACACCTTC	CASSARSNARGNYGYTF
TRBJ1-2	once	-	TRBV11-2	TGTGCCAGCAGCTTAGCAGTTTCTAACTATGGCTACACCTTC	CASSLAVSNYGYTF
TRBJ2-3	-	TRBD2	TRBV11-3	TGTGCCAGCAGCTTAGATTTGCTAGCGGGAAGAGATACGCAGTATTTT	CASSLDLLAGRDTQYF
TRBJ2-1	once	-	TRBV5-1	TGCGCCAGCAGCTTGCGGTCCACGGGTTACAATGAGCAGTTCTTC	CASSLRSTGYNEQFF
TRBJ2-3	-	TRBD2	TRBV7-3	TGTGCCTCCGGGACTAGCGTCACAGATACGCAGTATTTT	CASGTSVTDTQYF
TRBJ2-1	-	TRBD2	TRBV4-2	TGTGCCAGCAGCCAAGTCGGCGGGGGCTCCTACAATGAGCAGTTCTTC	CASSQVGGGSYNEQFF
TRBJ2-5	-	-	TRBV5-6	TGTGCCAGCAGCCGTTTAGGGAGCGGAGATTACCAAGAGACCCAGTACTTC	CASSRLGSGDYQETQYF
TRBJ2-7	-	TRBD2	TRBV2	TGTGCCGCGGGGTGGGAGGGGTACGAGCAGTACTTC	CAAGWEGYEQYF
TRBJ2-3	-	-	TRBV7-3	TGTGCCAGCAGCTCCCAGGTGGGCACAGATACGCAGTATTTT	CASSSQVGTDTQYF
TRBJ1-4	-	TRBD1	TRBV5-1	TGCGCCAGCTGCGCCTACCAGACAGGGCTTAATGAAAAACTGTTTTTT	CASCAYQTGLNEKLFF
TRBJ2-1	-	TRBD2	TRBV7-3	TGTGCCAGCAGCTCTCGACTAGCGGACAATGAGCAGTTCTTC	CASSSRLADNEQFF
TRBJ2-1	once	TRBD2	TRBV29-1	TGCAGCGTTGTAGCGGGGGGATACAATGAGCAGTTCTTC	CSVVAGGYNEQFF
TRBJ1-5	-	-	TRBV19	TGTGCCAGTATTGCCGGACAGCTCAATCAGCCCCAGCATTTT	CASIAGQLNQPQHF
TRBJ2-5	-	TRBD1	TRBV19	TGTGCCAGTAGTATCGACAGGGAGAGGACCCAGTACTTC	CASSIDRERTQYF
TRBJ1-6	once	TRBD1	TRBV28	TGTGCCAGCAGCCCCCCTGGACAGGGGAATTCACCCCTCCACTTT	CASSPPGQGNSPLHF
TRBJ2-1	-	-	TRBV6-1	TGTGCCAGCAGACGAATGATGAGTTCCTACAATGAGCAGTTCTTC	CASRRMMSSYNEQFF
TRBJ2-1	-	TRBD2	TRBV5-6	TGTGCCAGCACTTCGACTAGCGGGGGGGATGAGCAGTTCTTC	CASTSTSGGDEQFF